Many counts were recorded for the clone carrying this TCR beta chain. Its target is not known. Using unique molecular identifiers, the investigators prepared the TCRbeta library. TCRdb ran MiXCR on the PCR reads and lists one entry per CDR3 protein. The sample consists of 400,000 to 450,000 distinct CDR3 sequences, around two fifths of them appearing once. This sample stems from a study of T-cell reconstitution after alpha-beta-depleted transplantation in children. CDR3 length equals 14 residues. Unmatched junction bases numbered 5, after V lost 0 bases and J lost 7 bases. Germline values: CDR1 LNHNV, CDR2 YYDKDF (reference sequence). Study results and limitations: It was reported that alpha-beta T cells came from several hundred expanded graft clones (about two months after transplant).

This material consisted of PBMCs, taken before TCRalphabeta/CD19-depleted stem cell transplant. The source of this sequence is a girl aged 2 to 9 with aplastic anemia, due to receive a stem cell transplant. This chain uses TRBV15 with TRBJ2-7; 8 bases align to TRBD1. The CDR3 sequence is CATSRDQGAREQYF. The CDR3 DNA sequence: TGTGCCACCAGCAGAGATCAGGGGGCAAGGGAGCAGTACTTC.